A selection of T cell receptor beta chains follows, all from one sample in a study of blood T cell repertoires in COVID-19. The repertoire was sequenced with immunoSEQ multiplex PCR; TCRdb's copy has only in-frame clones and lacks some. Here the sample spans around 49,000 clones, approximately 88% being singletons. Sequencing was carried out using peripheral blood. The receptors shown here come from a human donor in a cohort sampled during active COVID-19. Both conserved end residues are trimmed from each CDR3.

j_gene: TRBJ2-1
v_gene: TRBV28
CDR3aa: ASSSPGSSNEQF

j_gene: TRBJ2-7
v_gene: TRBV4-3
CDR3aa: ASSQEAYGLAGTYEQY

j_gene: TRBJ2-2
v_gene: TRBV27
CDR3aa: ASSVLGGIKGETNTGELF

j_gene: TRBJ1-5
v_gene: TRBV10-3
CDR3aa: AISERSGSQPQH

j_gene: TRBJ2-7
v_gene: TRBV5-1
CDR3aa: ASSTGTGGREQY

j_gene: TRBJ1-2
v_gene: TRBV19
CDR3aa: ASSIAADTDYGYT

j_gene: TRBJ1-5
v_gene: TRBV28
CDR3aa: ASSFWGRTNQPQH

j_gene: TRBJ2-2
v_gene: TRBV11-3
CDR3aa: ASSFGPVSGELF

j_gene: TRBJ2-7
v_gene: TRBV7-6
CDR3aa: ASSEETTPSYEQY

j_gene: TRBJ2-1
v_gene: TRBV7-8
CDR3aa: ASSFREVGQGYNEQF

j_gene: TRBJ1-3
v_gene: TRBV5-5
CDR3aa: ASSPWALSGNTIY

j_gene: TRBJ2-2
v_gene: TRBV28
CDR3aa: ASNGGLNTGELF

j_gene: TRBJ2-1
v_gene: TRBV7-9
CDR3aa: ASSSTGRNEQF

j_gene: TRBJ1-2
v_gene: TRBV28
CDR3aa: AVLSGGGYLNYGYT

j_gene: TRBJ2-3
v_gene: TRBV6-6
CDR3aa: ASSLPRVLAGGPRGTDTQY

j_gene: TRBJ1-5
v_gene: TRBV7-4
CDR3aa: ASSLWRGLQPQH

j_gene: TRBJ1-1
v_gene: TRBV4-1
CDR3aa: ASSAIRVVGTEAF

j_gene: TRBJ2-5
v_gene: TRBV19
CDR3aa: ASSIRSGLRGETQY

j_gene: TRBJ2-2
v_gene: TRBV19
CDR3aa: ASSIAITGELF

j_gene: TRBJ2-6
v_gene: TRBV6-2/TRBV6-3
CDR3aa: ASSPRDRGLGANVLT

j_gene: TRBJ2-1
v_gene: TRBV6-6
CDR3aa: ASIRGQGGYEQF

j_gene: TRBJ2-7
v_gene: TRBV9
CDR3aa: ASSDGSRVGSEQY

j_gene: TRBJ1-1
v_gene: TRBV21-1
CDR3aa: ASSTPGQGHRTKAF

j_gene: TRBJ2-1
v_gene: TRBV5-1
CDR3aa: ASTPAVADNEQF

j_gene: TRBJ2-5
v_gene: TRBV27
CDR3aa: ASSLYPGAREETQY

j_gene: TRBJ1-4
v_gene: TRBV7-8
CDR3aa: ASRPGWGGPWEKLF

j_gene: TRBJ2-3
v_gene: TRBV28
CDR3aa: ASSYLQLAGRTDTQY

j_gene: TRBJ2-1
v_gene: TRBV28
CDR3aa: ASSSSLAGSYNEQF

j_gene: TRBJ1-1
v_gene: TRBV2
CDR3aa: ARNRGPNTEAF

j_gene: TRBJ2-7
v_gene: TRBV20-1
CDR3aa: SARPSYEQY

j_gene: TRBJ1-1
v_gene: TRBV28
CDR3aa: ASSQGQGSMNTEAF

j_gene: TRBJ1-1
v_gene: TRBV6-1
CDR3aa: ASSERGLSTEAF

j_gene: TRBJ2-1
v_gene: TRBV27
CDR3aa: ASSTLSGRAFTEQF

j_gene: TRBJ2-7
v_gene: TRBV9
CDR3aa: ASSAGTSLHEQY

j_gene: TRBJ2-2
v_gene: TRBV7-8
CDR3aa: ASSLGGAGTGELF

j_gene: TRBJ2-5
v_gene: TRBV29-1
CDR3aa: SVSIGGGWETQY

j_gene: TRBJ1-5
v_gene: TRBV6-2/TRBV6-3
CDR3aa: ASSSSDRGYSNQPQH

j_gene: TRBJ2-2
v_gene: TRBV7-9
CDR3aa: ASSPQGRGTGELF

j_gene: TRBJ1-5
v_gene: TRBV2
CDR3aa: ASDGQGYQPQH

j_gene: TRBJ2-3
v_gene: TRBV7-9
CDR3aa: ASSFNTQY

j_gene: TRBJ1-6
v_gene: TRBV7-6
CDR3aa: ASSLGRGGSYNSPLH

j_gene: TRBJ2-2
v_gene: TRBV3-1/TRBV3-2
CDR3aa: ASRTTGTGELF

j_gene: TRBJ2-7
v_gene: TRBV7-9
CDR3aa: ASSSRGGSYEQY

j_gene: TRBJ2-2
v_gene: TRBV11-2
CDR3aa: ASSSLQGNTGELF

j_gene: TRBJ1-1
v_gene: TRBV7-6
CDR3aa: ASSLNRNTEAF

j_gene: TRBJ2-1
v_gene: TRBV7-9
CDR3aa: AERQGNDEQF

j_gene: TRBJ2-3
v_gene: TRBV5-5
CDR3aa: ASSPFAGGRTDTQY

j_gene: TRBJ1-1
v_gene: TRBV6-1
CDR3aa: ASSEGQGNTEAF

j_gene: TRBJ2-7
v_gene: TRBV4-3
CDR3aa: ASSQGLSGDDSYEQY

j_gene: TRBJ1-5
v_gene: TRBV7-9
CDR3aa: ASSLGAGAGSNQPQH

j_gene: TRBJ2-2
v_gene: TRBV6-2/TRBV6-3
CDR3aa: ASSYIAGGPELF

j_gene: TRBJ1-1
v_gene: TRBV19
CDR3aa: ASSRYTENTEAF

j_gene: TRBJ1-5
v_gene: TRBV7-8
CDR3aa: ASSREGRGYQPQH

j_gene: TRBJ1-4
v_gene: TRBV2
CDR3aa: ASSEEGQGARLF